This is a list of T cell receptor beta chains from one sample in a study of T cell responses to AZD1222 COVID-19 vaccine. Some clones are missing from TCRdb's copy, which holds only in-frame ones; the method was immunoSEQ multiplex PCR. The sample lists roughly 150,000 clones; over 90% were seen once. The starting material was peripheral blood, obtained on day 0 of AZD1222 vaccination. Every receptor here comes from an adult in good health. The CDR3 runs from the conserved cysteine through the conserved F or W. A D gene is named only where the DNA matches it firmly. Clone sizes are given selectively: once, few, many, or a class where the clone is expanded.

>TRBV28|TRBJ1-2|once|NA
TGTGCCAGCAGTCCCGGGGGAAGCATATTGGATAGGGAGAATGGCTACACCTTC
CASSPGGSILDRENGYTF
>TRBV4-1|TRBJ2-1|NA|TRBD1
TGCGCCAGCAGCCAAGATTGGCAGGGGGCAAGTGAGCAGTTCTTC
CASSQDWQGASEQFF
>TRBV11-3|TRBJ2-2|NA|NA
TGTGCCAGCAGCCGGACTGTCTCCGGGGAGCTGTTTTTT
CASSRTVSGELFF
>TRBV27|TRBJ2-1|once|TRBD1
TGTGCCAGCAGTGCCGGGACAGGGGGTTACAATGAGCAGTTCTTC
CASSAGTGGYNEQFF
>TRBV28|TRBJ1-5|NA|NA
TGTGCCAGCAGTCCACCCACAGACGGTCAGCCCCAGCATTTT
CASSPPTDGQPQHF
>TRBV29-1|TRBJ2-3|few|TRBD1
TGCAGCGCACGGGACAGATACACAGATACGCAGTATTTT
CSARDRYTDTQYF
>TRBV6-1|TRBJ1-2|NA|NA
TGTGCCAGCAGTGACGCGGTCCAGGGGAGCTATGGCTACACCTTC
CASSDAVQGSYGYTF
>TRBV5-6|TRBJ2-3|NA|NA
TGTGCCAGCAGCTTAATAGGACAAAATACGCAGTATTTT
CASSLIGQNTQYF
>TRBV19|TRBJ1-1|NA|TRBD1
TGTGCCAGTAGTATGGACAGGGGGCGAGGCACTGAAGCTTTCTTT
CASSMDRGRGTEAFF
>TRBV6-5|TRBJ1-4|NA|NA
TGTGCCACCAAAGGACAGAACGACGAAAAACTGTTTTTT
CATKGQNDEKLFF
>TRBV9|TRBJ2-5|NA|NA
TGTGCCAGCAGCGTATCGGGTCAAGAGACCCAGTACTTC
CASSVSGQETQYF
>TRBV28|TRBJ1-3|NA|NA
TGTGCCAGCAGTTTGGACTCTTACGGAAACACCATATATTTT
CASSLDSYGNTIYF
>TRBV5-1|TRBJ2-7|NA|NA
TGCGCCAGCAGCTTTGGGCAGGATACCTACGAGCAGTACTTC
CASSFGQDTYEQYF
>TRBV4-1|TRBJ2-7|once|NA
TGCGCCAGCAGCCACCCCGCATCCCCCTACGAGCAGTACTTC
CASSHPASPYEQYF
>TRBV28|TRBJ1-2|NA|TRBD1
TGTGCCAGCAACTCTGGACAGGGGAAGAATGGCTACACCTTC
CASNSGQGKNGYTF
>TRBV10-3|TRBJ1-6|NA|NA
TGTGCCACAGGACAGTTGAGCTCCTATAATTCACCCCTCCACTTT
CATGQLSSYNSPLHF
>TRBV6-6|TRBJ2-2|NA|NA
TGTGCCAGCAGCTCAAGGGGGGAAACTGACACCGGGGAGCTGTTTTTT
CASSSRGETDTGELFF
>TRBV11-2|TRBJ1-2|NA|NA
TGTGCCAGCAGCTCATTGGACGGATATTATGGCTACACCTTC
CASSSLDGYYGYTF
>TRBV27|TRBJ1-5|NA|NA
TGTGCCAGCCGAAGCGGGAATACGGCCCAGCATTTT
CASRSGNTAQHF